Listed below are T cell receptor beta chains from one sample, sequenced in a study of early T cells in non-severe SARS-CoV-2 infection. TCRdb reanalysed the 5' RACE reads using MiXCR and keeps one entry per CDR3 protein. The table includes 62,000 or so distinct CDR3 sequences, roughly 9% detected once. Sequenced here: whole blood, sampled at baseline. The receptors stem from an adult who was a healthcare worker with PCR-confirmed SARS-CoV-2 infection or an uninfected control (not recorded which). Each CDR3 is given with its conserved first and last residue. The D gene is left open where the match is weak. The size entry is marked missing in some rows and otherwise reads once, few, many or a size class.

v_gene	d_gene	j_gene	abundance	CDR3aa	CDR3nt
TRBV7-2	.	TRBJ2-5	few	CASSLGPTSAQYF	TGTGCCAGCAGCTTAGGTCCGACCTCAGCCCAGTACTTC
TRBV14	.	TRBJ1-3	.	CASSQDQGAGNTIYF	TGTGCCAGCAGCCAGGACCAAGGGGCCGGAAACACCATATATTTT
TRBV25-1	TRBD1	TRBJ2-5	few	CASSEITGTAQETQYF	TGTGCCAGCAGTGAGATAACCGGGACAGCGCAAGAGACCCAGTACTTC
TRBV3-1	.	TRBJ1-1	many	CASSQGSKAVQGSTEAFF	TGTGCCAGCAGCCAAGGAAGTAAGGCGGTTCAAGGTAGCACTGAAGCTTTCTTT
TRBV15	.	TRBJ2-3	few	CATSRDLVGAVGTDTQYF	TGTGCCACCAGCAGAGATCTCGTTGGAGCGGTTGGCACAGATACGCAGTATTTT
TRBV9	TRBD1	TRBJ2-7	few	CASSVGQGQYEQYF	TGTGCCAGCAGCGTAGGACAGGGGCAGTACGAGCAGTACTTC
TRBV7-9	.	TRBJ2-2	.	CASSGPGTQNTGELFF	TGTGCCAGCAGCGGTCCCGGGACTCAGAACACCGGGGAGCTGTTTTTT
TRBV7-2	TRBD1	TRBJ1-3	few	CASSGGTGGISGNTIYF	TGTGCCAGCAGCGGCGGGACAGGGGGTATCTCTGGAAACACCATATATTTT
TRBV7-2	.	TRBJ2-1	many	CASSRRTVYNEQFF	TGTGCCAGCAGCAGGAGGACCGTCTACAATGAGCAGTTCTTC
TRBV6-5	TRBD1	TRBJ2-3	few	CASQATSDRASTDTQYF	TGTGCCAGCCAAGCTACGTCGGACAGGGCTAGCACAGATACGCAGTATTTT
TRBV12-3/TRBV12-4	.	TRBJ1-2	many	CASRKENGGYTF	TGTGCCAGCAGGAAAGAAAACGGGGGCTACACCTTC
TRBV29-1	.	TRBJ2-3	.	CSGGTGVWADTQYF	TGCAGCGGGGGAACGGGAGTGTGGGCAGATACGCAGTATTTT
TRBV12-3/TRBV12-4	.	TRBJ1-1	few	CASSYDTEAFF	TGTGCCAGCAGCTATGACACTGAAGCTTTCTTT
TRBV6-5	.	TRBJ2-7	few	CASSYGLVSYEQYF	TGTGCCAGCAGTTACGGGCTGGTCTCCTACGAGCAGTACTTC
TRBV9	.	TRBJ2-1	many	CASSAGLLNEQFF	TGTGCCAGCAGCGCGGGTTTGCTCAATGAGCAGTTCTTC
TRBV5-1	TRBD2	TRBJ2-5	.	CASSLSGRAEETQYF	TGCGCCAGCAGCCTCAGCGGGAGGGCGGAGGAGACCCAGTACTTC
TRBV10-3	.	TRBJ2-3	few	CAISHSASTDTQYF	TGTGCCATCAGCCACTCAGCTAGCACAGATACGCAGTATTTT
TRBV7-2	TRBD2	TRBJ2-5	.	CASSRTSGRPWETQYF	TGTGCCAGCAGCCGGACTAGCGGGAGGCCGTGGGAGACCCAGTACTTC
TRBV7-6	TRBD1	TRBJ2-3	many	CASSLSGTGGDTQYF	TGTGCCAGCAGCTTGTCGGGTACAGGGGGAGATACGCAGTATTTT
TRBV24-1	TRBD2	TRBJ2-1	many	CATSEYGTSGSFSYNEQFF	TGTGCCACCAGTGAATACGGGACTAGCGGGAGTTTCTCCTACAATGAGCAGTTCTTC
TRBV9	TRBD1	TRBJ1-6	.	CASSVEAGGDYNSPLHF	TGTGCCAGCAGCGTAGAAGCAGGGGGCGACTATAATTCACCCCTCCACTTT
TRBV3-1	.	TRBJ2-7	few	CASSRGNKLAYEQYF	TGTGCCAGCAGCCGCGGCAATAAGCTGGCCTACGAGCAGTACTTC
TRBV7-9	.	TRBJ2-4	few	CASSRGQKRQYF	TGTGCCAGCAGCCGAGGACAGAAAAGACAGTACTTC
TRBV7-2	TRBD2	TRBJ2-5	.	CASSFIGLAEETQYF	TGTGCCAGCAGCTTTATAGGACTAGCAGAGGAGACCCAGTACTTC
TRBV18	.	TRBJ1-3	.	CASSPQTSGNTIYF	TGTGCCAGCTCACCACAGACTTCTGGAAACACCATATATTTT
TRBV3-1	TRBD2	TRBJ2-7	few	CASTPGGGEQYF	TGTGCCAGCACCCCCGGGGGGGGCGAGCAGTACTTC
TRBV4-2	.	TRBJ2-7	many	CASSHGGWTYEQYF	TGTGCCAGCAGCCATGGAGGGTGGACCTACGAGCAGTACTTC
TRBV12-3/TRBV12-4	.	TRBJ1-5	few	CASSPTTGYSNQPQHF	TGTGCCAGCAGTCCGACCACAGGGTATAGCAATCAGCCCCAGCATTTT
TRBV7-3	.	TRBJ1-1	few	CASSLFTNTEAFF	TGTGCCAGCAGCTTATTTACGAACACTGAAGCTTTCTTT
TRBV29-1	TRBD1	TRBJ1-1	.	CSVFSEGANTEAFF	TGCAGCGTCTTTTCGGAGGGGGCGAACACTGAAGCTTTCTTT
TRBV4-3	.	TRBJ1-5	many	CASSQEGGDQPQHF	TGCGCCAGCAGCCAAGAAGGGGGGGATCAGCCCCAGCATTTT
TRBV7-9	TRBD2	TRBJ2-1	.	CASSLSSGSAEQFF	TGTGCCAGCAGCTTAAGTAGCGGGAGCGCTGAGCAGTTCTTC
TRBV6-6	.	TRBJ2-7	many	CASSYNRVYEQYF	TGTGCCAGCAGTTACAACAGGGTATACGAGCAGTACTTC
TRBV7-8	TRBD2	TRBJ2-1	few	CASRPTSGRADEQFF	TGTGCCAGCAGACCAACTAGCGGGAGGGCCGATGAGCAGTTCTTC